This TCR beta chain was documented in a study of cytomegalovirus exposure and HLA in healthy donors. Study-wide results and caveats: Sequencing had likely introduced a cluster of highly shared sequence variants as an artifact.

Germline CDR1 reads MNHEY; CDR2 reads SVGAGI. Trimming left V 3 bases short and J 6 bases short, with 15 bases between. This CDR3 is built from 14 residues. This clone was seen only a few times. The antigen is unknown. The PCR made use of 60 Vbeta and 13 Jbeta primers. Profiling relied on immunoSEQ multiplex PCR, and the TCRdb table lists in-frame clones only, not all of them. The sample lists about 120,000 clones, more than 60% seen once, with more than 6.5% in the top ten. This chain uses TRBV6-5 with TRBJ2-7; a weak D match, TRBD2 (6 bases). The TCR originated in a woman aged 40 to 50 in good health and CMV-seropositive. The sample comprised PBMCs. Written as DNA, the CDR3 is TGTGCCAGCAGTTATTCCGGAGGGGACCTCGAGCAGTACTTC. This translates into CASSYSGGDLEQYF.